Listed below are T cell receptor beta chains from one sample, sequenced in a study of shared clonotypes between healthy human individuals. The table came from immunoSEQ multiplex PCR; TCRdb's copy has only in-frame clones and leaves some out. This table has some 2 million clones, roughly 94% appearing once. Sequencing was done on a sample of naive CD4+ T cells sorted from blood. These receptors were taken from a man aged 18-30 years in good health. The CDR3 runs from the conserved cysteine through the conserved F or W. The D gene is left open where the match is weak. A clone size is listed for some rows: how often the clone was seen (once, few, many), or a class if it is expanded.

15	NA	NA	TRBV19	TRBJ1-1	CASSFSGTLNTEAFF	TGTGCCAGTAGTTTTTCCGGGACGCTGAACACTGAAGCTTTCTTT
13	NA	NA	TRBV14	TRBJ2-5	CASSQVLGETQYF	TGTGCCAGCAGCCAAGTGTTGGGAGAGACCCAGTACTTC
13	NA	NA	TRBV6-1	TRBJ2-3	CASSGGVIDTQYF	TGTGCCAGCAGTGGAGGGGTGATAGATACGCAGTATTTT
15	NA	TRBD1	TRBV12-5	TRBJ2-3	CASGLGDRDTDTQYF	TGTGCTAGTGGTTTGGGGGACAGGGACACAGATACGCAGTATTTT
13	NA	NA	TRBV5-1	TRBJ2-2	CASSLASTGELFF	TGCGCCAGCAGCTTGGCGAGCACCGGGGAGCTGTTTTTT
13	NA	NA	TRBV10-3	TRBJ2-3	CAIGDSLGDTQYF	TGTGCCATCGGGGACTCTCTGGGAGATACGCAGTATTTT
13	NA	NA	TRBV10-3	TRBJ1-4	CAIRQGEGEKLFF	TGTGCCATCAGGCAGGGAGAAGGCGAAAAACTGTTTTTT
16	NA	TRBD2	TRBV7-9	TRBJ2-7	CASSSRLAGGYYEQYF	TGTGCCAGCAGCTCACGACTAGCGGGAGGGTACTACGAGCAGTACTTC
13	once	TRBD2	TRBV7-2	TRBJ2-5	CASSSSGGETQYF	TGTGCCAGCAGCTCTAGCGGTGGAGAGACCCAGTACTTC
14	NA	NA	TRBV10-3	TRBJ2-2	CAINQGLNTGELFF	TGTGCCATCAATCAGGGGCTGAACACCGGGGAGCTGTTTTTT
12	NA	TRBD1	TRBV6-5	TRBJ1-1	CASSNSRQGAFF	TGTGCCAGCAGCAACAGTCGACAGGGGGCTTTCTTT
13	NA	TRBD1	TRBV30	TRBJ2-2	CAWSRDRPGELFF	TGTGCCTGGAGTAGGGACAGGCCCGGGGAGCTGTTTTTT
13	NA	NA	TRBV30	TRBJ1-1	CAWSVAGASEAFF	TGTGCCTGGAGTGTGGCGGGGGCAAGTGAAGCTTTCTTT
15	NA	TRBD1	TRBV10-1	TRBJ1-5	CASSDGTGLGQPQHF	TGCGCCAGCAGCGACGGGACAGGGTTGGGTCAGCCCCAGCATTTT
15	NA	NA	TRBV5-5	TRBJ2-7	CASSPPGFGSYEQYF	TGTGCCAGCAGCCCGCCGGGGTTTGGGTCCTACGAGCAGTACTTC
14	NA	NA	TRBV30	TRBJ1-1	CAWSPRTENTEAFF	TGTGCCTGGAGTCCCAGGACAGAGAACACTGAAGCTTTCTTT